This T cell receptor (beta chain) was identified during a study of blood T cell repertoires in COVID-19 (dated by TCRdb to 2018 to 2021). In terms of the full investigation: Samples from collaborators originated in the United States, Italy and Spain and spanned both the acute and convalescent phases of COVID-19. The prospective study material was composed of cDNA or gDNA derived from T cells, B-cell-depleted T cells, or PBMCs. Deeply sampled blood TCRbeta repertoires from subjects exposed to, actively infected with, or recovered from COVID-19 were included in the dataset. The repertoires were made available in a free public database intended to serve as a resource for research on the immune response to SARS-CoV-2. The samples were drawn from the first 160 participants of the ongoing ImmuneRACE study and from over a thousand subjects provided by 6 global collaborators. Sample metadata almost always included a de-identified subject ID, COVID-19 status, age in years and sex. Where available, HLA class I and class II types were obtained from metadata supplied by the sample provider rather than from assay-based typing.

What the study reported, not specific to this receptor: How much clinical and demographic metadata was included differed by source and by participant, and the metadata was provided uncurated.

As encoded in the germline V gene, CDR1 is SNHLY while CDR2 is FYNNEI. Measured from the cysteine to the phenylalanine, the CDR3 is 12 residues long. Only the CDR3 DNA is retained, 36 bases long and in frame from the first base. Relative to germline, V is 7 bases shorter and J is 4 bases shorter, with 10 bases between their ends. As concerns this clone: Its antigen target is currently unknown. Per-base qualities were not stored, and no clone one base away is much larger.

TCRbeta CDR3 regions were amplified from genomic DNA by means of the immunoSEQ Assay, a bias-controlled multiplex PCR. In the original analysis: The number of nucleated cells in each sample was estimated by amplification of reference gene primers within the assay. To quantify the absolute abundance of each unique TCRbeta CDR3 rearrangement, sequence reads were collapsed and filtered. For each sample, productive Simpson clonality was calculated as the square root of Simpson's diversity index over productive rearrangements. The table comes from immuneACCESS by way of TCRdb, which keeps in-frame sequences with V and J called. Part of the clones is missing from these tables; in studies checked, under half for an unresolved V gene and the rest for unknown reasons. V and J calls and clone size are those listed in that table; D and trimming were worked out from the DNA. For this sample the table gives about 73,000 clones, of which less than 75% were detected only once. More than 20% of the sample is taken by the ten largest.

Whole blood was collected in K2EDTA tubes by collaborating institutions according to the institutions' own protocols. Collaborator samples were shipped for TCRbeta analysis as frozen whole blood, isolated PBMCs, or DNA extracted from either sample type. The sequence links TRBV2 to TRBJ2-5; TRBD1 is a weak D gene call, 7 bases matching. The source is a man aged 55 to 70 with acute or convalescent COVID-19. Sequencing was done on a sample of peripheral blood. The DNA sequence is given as TGTGCCAGCATGCAGGGGGGAGAGACCCAGTACTTC. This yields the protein CASMQGGETQYF.